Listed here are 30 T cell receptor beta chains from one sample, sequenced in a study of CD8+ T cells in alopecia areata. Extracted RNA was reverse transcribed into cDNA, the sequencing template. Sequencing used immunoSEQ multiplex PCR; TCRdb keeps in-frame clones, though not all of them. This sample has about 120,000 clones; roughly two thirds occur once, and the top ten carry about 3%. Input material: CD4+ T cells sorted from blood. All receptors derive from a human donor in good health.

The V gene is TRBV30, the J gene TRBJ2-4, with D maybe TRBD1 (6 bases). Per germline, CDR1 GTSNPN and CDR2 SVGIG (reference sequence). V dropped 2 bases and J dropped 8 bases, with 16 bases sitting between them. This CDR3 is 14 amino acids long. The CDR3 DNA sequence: TGTGCCTGGAGTCCAAATTCTCAGGGGTACATTCAGTACTTC. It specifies CAWSPNSQGYIQYF.

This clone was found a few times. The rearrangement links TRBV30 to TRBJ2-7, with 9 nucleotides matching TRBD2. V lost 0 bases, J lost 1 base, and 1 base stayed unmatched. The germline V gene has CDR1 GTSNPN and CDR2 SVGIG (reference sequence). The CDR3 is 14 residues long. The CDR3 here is CAWSVTSGSYEQYF. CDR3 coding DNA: TGTGCCTGGAGTGTGACTAGCGGTTCCTACGAGCAGTACTTC.

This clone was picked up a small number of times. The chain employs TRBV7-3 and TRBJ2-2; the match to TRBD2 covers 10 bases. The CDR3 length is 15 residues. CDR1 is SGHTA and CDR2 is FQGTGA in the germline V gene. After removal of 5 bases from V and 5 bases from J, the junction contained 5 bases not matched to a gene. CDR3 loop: CASSQMTSGTGELFF. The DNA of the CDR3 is TGTGCCAGCAGCCAAATGACTAGCGGGACCGGGGAGCTGTTTTTT.

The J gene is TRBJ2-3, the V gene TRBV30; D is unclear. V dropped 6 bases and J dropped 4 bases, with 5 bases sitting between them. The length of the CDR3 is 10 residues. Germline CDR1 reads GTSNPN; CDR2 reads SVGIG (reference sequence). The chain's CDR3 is CACSADTQYF. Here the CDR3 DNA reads TGTGCCTGCTCGGCAGATACGCAGTATTTT. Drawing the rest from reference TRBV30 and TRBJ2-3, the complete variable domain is SQTIHQWPATLVQPVGSPLSLECTVEGTSNPNLYWYRQAAGRGLQLLFYSVGIGQISSEVPQNLSASRPQDRQFILSSKKLLLSDSGFYLCACSADTQYFGPGTRLTVL.

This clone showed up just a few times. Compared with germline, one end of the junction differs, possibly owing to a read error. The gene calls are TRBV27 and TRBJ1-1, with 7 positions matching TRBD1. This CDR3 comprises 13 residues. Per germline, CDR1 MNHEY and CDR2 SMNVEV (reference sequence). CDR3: CASSFRDSRTVSF. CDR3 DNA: TGTGCCAGCAGTTTCCGGGACAGCCGGACGGTCTCCTTT.

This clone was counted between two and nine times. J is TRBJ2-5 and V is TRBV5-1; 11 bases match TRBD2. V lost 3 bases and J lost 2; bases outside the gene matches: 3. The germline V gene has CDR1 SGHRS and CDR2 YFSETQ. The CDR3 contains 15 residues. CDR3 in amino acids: CASSSVAGGQETQYF. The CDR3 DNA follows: TGCGCCAGCAGCTCCGTAGCGGGGGGGCAAGAGACCCAGTACTTC.

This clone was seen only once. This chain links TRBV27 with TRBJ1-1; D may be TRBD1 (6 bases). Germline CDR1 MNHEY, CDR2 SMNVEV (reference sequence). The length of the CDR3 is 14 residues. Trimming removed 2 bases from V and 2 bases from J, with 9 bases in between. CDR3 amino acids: CASSLRTDNTEAFF. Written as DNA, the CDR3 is TGTGCCAGCAGTTTACGGACAGACAACACTGAAGCTTTCTTT.

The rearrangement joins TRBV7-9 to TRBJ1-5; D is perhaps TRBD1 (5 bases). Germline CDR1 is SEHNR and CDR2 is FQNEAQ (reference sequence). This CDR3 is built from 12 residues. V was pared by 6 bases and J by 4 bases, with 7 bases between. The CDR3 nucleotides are TGTGCCAGCAGGAAGGGGAATCAGCCCCAGCATTTT. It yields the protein CASRKGNQPQHF.

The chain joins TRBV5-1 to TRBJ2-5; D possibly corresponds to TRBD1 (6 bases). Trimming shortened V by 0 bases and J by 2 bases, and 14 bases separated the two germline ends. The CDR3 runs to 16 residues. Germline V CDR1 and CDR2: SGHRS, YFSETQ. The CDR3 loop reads CASSLALQGMQETQYF. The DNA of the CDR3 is TGCGCCAGCAGCTTGGCCCTACAGGGAATGCAAGAGACCCAGTACTTC.

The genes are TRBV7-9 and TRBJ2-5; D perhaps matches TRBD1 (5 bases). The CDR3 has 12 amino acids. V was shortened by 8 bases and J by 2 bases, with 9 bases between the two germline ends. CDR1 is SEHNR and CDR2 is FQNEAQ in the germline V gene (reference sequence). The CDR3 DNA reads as TGTGCCAGCCGACAGCAACAAGAGACCCAGTACTTC. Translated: CASRQQQETQYF.

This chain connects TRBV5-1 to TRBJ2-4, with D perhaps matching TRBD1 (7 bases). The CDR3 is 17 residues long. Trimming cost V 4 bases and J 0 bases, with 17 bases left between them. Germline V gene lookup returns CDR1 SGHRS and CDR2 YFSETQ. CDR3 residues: CASSGGTADPAKNIQYF. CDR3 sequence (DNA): TGCGCCAGCAGCGGGGGGACAGCCGACCCAGCCAAAAACATTCAGTACTTC.

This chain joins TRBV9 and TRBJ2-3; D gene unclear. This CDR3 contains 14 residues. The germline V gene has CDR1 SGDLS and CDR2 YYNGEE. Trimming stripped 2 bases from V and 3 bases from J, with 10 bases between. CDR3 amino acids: CASSVVAVTDTQYF. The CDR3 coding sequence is TGTGCCAGCAGCGTGGTGGCCGTAACAGATACGCAGTATTTT.

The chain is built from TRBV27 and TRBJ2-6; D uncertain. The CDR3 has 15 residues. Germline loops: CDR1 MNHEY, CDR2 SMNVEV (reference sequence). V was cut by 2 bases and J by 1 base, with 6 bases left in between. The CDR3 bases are TGTGCCAGCAGTTTAGTACAGTCTGGGGCCAACGTCCTGACTTTC. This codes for CASSLVQSGANVLTF.

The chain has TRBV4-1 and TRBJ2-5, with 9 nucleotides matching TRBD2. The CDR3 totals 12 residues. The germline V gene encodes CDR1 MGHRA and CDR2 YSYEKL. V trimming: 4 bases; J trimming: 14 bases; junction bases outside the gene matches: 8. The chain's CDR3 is CASSPTGGGVYF. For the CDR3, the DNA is TGCGCCAGCAGCCCGACTGGCGGGGGGGTTTACTTC.

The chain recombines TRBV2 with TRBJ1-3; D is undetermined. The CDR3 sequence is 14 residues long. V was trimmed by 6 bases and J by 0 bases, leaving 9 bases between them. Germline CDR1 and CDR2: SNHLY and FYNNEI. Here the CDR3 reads CASSVTNSGNTIYF. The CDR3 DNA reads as TGTGCCAGCAGCGTCACGAACTCTGGAAACACCATATATTTT.

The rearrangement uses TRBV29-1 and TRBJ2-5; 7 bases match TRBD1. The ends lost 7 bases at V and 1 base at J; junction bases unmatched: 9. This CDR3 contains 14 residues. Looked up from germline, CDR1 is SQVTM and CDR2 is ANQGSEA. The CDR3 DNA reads TGCAGCGCCGATCTGGACAGGATCCAAGAGACCCAGTACTTC. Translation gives CSADLDRIQETQYF.

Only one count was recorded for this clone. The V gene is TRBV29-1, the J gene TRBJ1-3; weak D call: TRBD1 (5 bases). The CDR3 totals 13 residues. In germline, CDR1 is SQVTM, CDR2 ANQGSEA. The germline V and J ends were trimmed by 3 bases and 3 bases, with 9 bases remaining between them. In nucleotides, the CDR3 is TGCAGCGTTGATAGCAGGGTTGGAAACACCATATATTTT. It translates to CSVDSRVGNTIYF.

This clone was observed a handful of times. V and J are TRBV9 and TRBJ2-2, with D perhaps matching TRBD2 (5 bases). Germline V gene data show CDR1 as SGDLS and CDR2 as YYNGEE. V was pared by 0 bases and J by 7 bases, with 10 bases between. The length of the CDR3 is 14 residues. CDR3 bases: TGTGCCAGCAGCGTAGCTCCCGGGGTCGGGGAGCTGTTTTTT. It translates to CASSVAPGVGELFF.

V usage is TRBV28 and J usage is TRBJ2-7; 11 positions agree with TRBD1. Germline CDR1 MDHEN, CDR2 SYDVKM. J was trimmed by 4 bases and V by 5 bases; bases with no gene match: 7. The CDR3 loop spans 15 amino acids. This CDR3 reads CASSRRGQGGYEQYF. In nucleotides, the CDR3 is TGTGCCAGCAGTCGACGGGGACAGGGGGGTTACGAGCAGTACTTC.

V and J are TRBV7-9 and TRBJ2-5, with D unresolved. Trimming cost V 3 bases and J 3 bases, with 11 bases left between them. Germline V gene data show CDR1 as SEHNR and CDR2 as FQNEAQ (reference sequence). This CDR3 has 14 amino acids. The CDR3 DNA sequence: TGTGCCAGCAGCTTCTGGACGGATAAAGAGACCCAGTACTTC. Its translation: CASSFWTDKETQYF.

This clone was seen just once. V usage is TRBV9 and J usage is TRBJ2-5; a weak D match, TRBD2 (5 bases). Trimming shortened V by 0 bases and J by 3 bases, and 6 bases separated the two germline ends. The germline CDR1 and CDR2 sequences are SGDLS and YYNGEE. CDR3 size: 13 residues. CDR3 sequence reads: CASSVGSEETQYF. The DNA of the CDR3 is TGTGCCAGCAGCGTAGGTAGCGAAGAGACCCAGTACTTC.

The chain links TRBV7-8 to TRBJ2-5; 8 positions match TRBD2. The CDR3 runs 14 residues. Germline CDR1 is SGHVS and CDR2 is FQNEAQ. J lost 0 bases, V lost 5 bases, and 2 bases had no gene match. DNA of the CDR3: TGTGCCAGCAGCCGGGGGGGGAACCAAGAGACCCAGTACTTC. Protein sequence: CASSRGGNQETQYF.

CDR3 sequence (DNA): TGTGCCAGTAGTCCAGGACAAGAGACCCAGTACTTC. Amino acids: CASSPGQETQYF. The V call is TRBV19, the J call TRBJ2-5; D is uncertain. Germline V gene sequence: CDR1 LNHDA, CDR2 SQIVND (reference sequence). Trimming left V 5 bases short and J 2 bases short, with 6 bases between. This CDR3 contains 12 residues. The variable domain in full, completed from reference TRBV19 and TRBJ2-5, reads DGGITQSPKYLFRKEGQNVTLSCEQNLNHDAMYWYRQDPGQGLRLIYYSQIVNDFQKGDIAEGYSVSREKKESFPLTVTSAQKNPTAFYLCASSPGQETQYFGPGTRLLVL.

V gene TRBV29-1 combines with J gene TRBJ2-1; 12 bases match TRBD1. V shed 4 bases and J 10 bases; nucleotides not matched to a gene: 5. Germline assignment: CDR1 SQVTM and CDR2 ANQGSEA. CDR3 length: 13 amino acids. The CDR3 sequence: CSVAGQGAREQFF. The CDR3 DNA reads TGCAGCGTTGCGGGACAGGGGGCTCGGGAGCAGTTCTTC.

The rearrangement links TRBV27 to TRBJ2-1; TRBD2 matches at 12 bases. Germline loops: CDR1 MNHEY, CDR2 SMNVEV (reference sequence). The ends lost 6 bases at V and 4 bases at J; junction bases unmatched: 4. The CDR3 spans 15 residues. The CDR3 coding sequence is TGTGCCAGCAGGGGAGGACTAGCGGGGTACAATGAGCAGTTCTTC. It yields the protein CASRGGLAGYNEQFF.

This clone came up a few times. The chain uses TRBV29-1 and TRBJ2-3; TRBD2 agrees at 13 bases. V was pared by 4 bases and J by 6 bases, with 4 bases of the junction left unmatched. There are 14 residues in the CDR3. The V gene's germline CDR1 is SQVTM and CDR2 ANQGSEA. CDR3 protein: CSVVLGLAGDTQYF. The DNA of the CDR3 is TGCAGCGTTGTGTTGGGACTAGCGGGGGATACGCAGTATTTT.

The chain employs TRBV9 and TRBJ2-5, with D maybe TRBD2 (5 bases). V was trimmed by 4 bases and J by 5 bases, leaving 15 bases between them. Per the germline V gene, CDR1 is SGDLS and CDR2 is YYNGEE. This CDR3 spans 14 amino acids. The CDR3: CASSPRGNAETQYF. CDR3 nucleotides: TGTGCCAGCAGCCCCCGAGGGAATGCGGAGACCCAGTACTTC. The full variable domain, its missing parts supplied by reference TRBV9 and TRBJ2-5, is DSGVTQTPKHLITATGQRVTLRCSPRSGDLSVYWYQQSLDQGLQFLIQYYNGEERAKGNILERFSAQQFPDLHSELNLSSLELGDSALYFCASSPRGNAETQYFGPGTRLLVL.

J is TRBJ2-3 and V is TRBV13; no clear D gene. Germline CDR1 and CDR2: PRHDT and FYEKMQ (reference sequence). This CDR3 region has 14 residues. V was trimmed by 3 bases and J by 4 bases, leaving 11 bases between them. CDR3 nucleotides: TGTGCCAGCAGCTTTGGACGCCAGGCAGATACGCAGTATTTT. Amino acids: CASSFGRQADTQYF.

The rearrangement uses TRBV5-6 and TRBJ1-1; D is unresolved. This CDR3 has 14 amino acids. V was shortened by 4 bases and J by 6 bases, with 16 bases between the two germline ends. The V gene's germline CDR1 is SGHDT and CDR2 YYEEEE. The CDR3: CASSPRWAGPEAFF. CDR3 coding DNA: TGTGCCAGCAGCCCGAGATGGGCCGGACCTGAAGCTTTCTTT.

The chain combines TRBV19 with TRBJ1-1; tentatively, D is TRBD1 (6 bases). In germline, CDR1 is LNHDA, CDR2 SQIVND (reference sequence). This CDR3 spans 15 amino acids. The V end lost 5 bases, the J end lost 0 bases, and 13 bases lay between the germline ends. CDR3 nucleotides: TGTGCCAGTAGTGCTGCGGACAGTATGAACACTGAAGCTTTCTTT. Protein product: CASSAADSMNTEAFF.